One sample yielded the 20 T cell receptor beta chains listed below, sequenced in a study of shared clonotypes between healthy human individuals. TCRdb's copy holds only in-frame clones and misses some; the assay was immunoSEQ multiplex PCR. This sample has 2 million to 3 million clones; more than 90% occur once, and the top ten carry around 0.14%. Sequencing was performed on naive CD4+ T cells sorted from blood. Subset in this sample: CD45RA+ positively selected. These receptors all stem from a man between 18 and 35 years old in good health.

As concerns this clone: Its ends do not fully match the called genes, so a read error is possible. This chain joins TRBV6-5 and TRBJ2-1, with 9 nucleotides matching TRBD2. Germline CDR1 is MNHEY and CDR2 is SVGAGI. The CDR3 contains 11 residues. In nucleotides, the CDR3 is TGTGCCAGCAGTTCCAGCGGGACTAGCATCTTC. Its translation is CASSSSGTSIF.

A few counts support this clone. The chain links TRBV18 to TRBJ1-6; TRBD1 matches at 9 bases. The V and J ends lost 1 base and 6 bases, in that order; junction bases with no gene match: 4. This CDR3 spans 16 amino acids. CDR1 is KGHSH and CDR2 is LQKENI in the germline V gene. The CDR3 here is CASSPLGQGTNSPLHF. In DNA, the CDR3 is TGTGCCAGCTCACCACTGGGACAGGGAACTAATTCACCCCTCCACTTT. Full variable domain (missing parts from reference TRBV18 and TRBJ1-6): NAGVMQNPRHLVRRRGQEARLRCSPMKGHSHVYWYRQLPEEGLKFMVYLQKENIIDESGMPKERFSAEFPKEGPSILRIQQVVRGDSAAYFCASSPLGQGTNSPLHFGNGTRLTVT.

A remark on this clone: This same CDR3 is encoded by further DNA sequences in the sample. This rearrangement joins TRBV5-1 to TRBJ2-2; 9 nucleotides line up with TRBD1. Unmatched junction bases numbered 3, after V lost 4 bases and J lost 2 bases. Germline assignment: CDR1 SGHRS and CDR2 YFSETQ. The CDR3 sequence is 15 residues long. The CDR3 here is CASSQDRGNTGELFF. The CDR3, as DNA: TGCGCCAGCAGCCAGGACAGGGGTAACACCGGGGAGCTGTTTTTT. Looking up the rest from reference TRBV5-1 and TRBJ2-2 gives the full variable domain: KAGVTQTPRYLIKTRGQQVTLSCSPISGHRSVSWYQQTPGQGLQFLFEYFSETQRNKGNFPGRFSGRQFSNSRSEMNVSTLELGDSALYLCASSQDRGNTGELFFGEGSRLTVL.

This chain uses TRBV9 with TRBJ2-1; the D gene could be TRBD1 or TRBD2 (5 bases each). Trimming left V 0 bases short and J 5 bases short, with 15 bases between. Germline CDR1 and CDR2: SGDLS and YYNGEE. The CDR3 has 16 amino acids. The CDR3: CASSVVAGTGHNEQFF. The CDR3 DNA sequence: TGTGCCAGCAGCGTAGTCGCTGGGACCGGGCACAATGAGCAGTTCTTC.

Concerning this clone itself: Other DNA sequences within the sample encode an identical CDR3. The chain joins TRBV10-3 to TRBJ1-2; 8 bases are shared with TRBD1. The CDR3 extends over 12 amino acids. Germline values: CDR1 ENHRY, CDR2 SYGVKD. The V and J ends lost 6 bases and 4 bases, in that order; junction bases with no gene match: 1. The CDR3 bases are TGTGCCATCAGCGGGACAGGCTATGGCTACACCTTC. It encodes CAISGTGYGYTF.

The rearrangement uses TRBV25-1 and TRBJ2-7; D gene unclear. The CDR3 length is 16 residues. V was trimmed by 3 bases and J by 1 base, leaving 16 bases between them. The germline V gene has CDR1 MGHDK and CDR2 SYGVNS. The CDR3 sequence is CASSDGRVVGSYEQYF. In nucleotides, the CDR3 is TGTGCCAGCAGTGACGGAAGGGTGGTAGGGTCCTACGAGCAGTACTTC.

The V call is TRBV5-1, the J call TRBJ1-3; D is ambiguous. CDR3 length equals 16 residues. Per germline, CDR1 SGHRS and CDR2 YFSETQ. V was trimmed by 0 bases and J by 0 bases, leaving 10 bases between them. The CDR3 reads CASSLGSSSSGNTIYF. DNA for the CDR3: TGCGCCAGCAGCTTGGGCTCGTCTAGCTCTGGAAACACCATATATTTT.

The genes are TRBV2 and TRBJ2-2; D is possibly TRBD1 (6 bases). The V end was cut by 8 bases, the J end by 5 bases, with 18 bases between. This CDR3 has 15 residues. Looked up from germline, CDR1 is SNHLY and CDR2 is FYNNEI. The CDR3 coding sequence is TGTGCCAGCCAGTCGGGGCGCCAGGGGACCGGGGAGCTGTTTTTT. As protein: CASQSGRQGTGELFF.

CDR3 DNA: TGTGCCAGCAGCTTAGGGTTGGGTTCCCTCCAAGAGACCCAGTACTTC. Translating gives CASSLGLGSLQETQYF. The V gene is TRBV11-3, the J gene TRBJ2-5; D is ambiguous. Trimming cost V 1 base and J 1 base, with 13 bases left between them. Germline CDR1 SGHNT, CDR2 YENEEA. The CDR3 runs to 16 residues. Using reference TRBV11-3 and TRBJ2-5 for the parts outside the CDR3, the full variable domain is EAGVVQSPRYKIIEKKQPVAFWCNPISGHNTLYWYLQNLGQGPELLIRYENEEAVDDSQLPKDRFSAERLKGVDSTLKIQPAELGDSAVYLCASSLGLGSLQETQYFGPGTRLLVL.

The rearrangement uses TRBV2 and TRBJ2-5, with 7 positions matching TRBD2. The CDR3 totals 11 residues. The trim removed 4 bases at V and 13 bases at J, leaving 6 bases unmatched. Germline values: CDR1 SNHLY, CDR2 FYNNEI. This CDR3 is CASSAGGFPYF. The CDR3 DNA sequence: TGTGCCAGCAGTGCGGGAGGATTTCCGTACTTC. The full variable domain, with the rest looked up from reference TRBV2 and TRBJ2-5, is EPEVTQTPSHQVTQMGQEVILRCVPISNHLYFYWYRQILGQKVEFLVSFYNNEISEKSEIFDDQFSVERPDGSNFTLKIRSTKLEDSAMYFCASSAGGFPYFGPGTRLLVL.

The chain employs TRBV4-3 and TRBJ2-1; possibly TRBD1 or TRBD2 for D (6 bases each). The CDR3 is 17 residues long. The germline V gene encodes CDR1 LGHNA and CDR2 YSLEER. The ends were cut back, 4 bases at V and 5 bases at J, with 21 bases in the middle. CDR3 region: CASSRRPRGQTHNEQFF. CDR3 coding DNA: TGCGCCAGCAGCCGCAGACCTCGGGGGCAAACCCACAATGAGCAGTTCTTC.

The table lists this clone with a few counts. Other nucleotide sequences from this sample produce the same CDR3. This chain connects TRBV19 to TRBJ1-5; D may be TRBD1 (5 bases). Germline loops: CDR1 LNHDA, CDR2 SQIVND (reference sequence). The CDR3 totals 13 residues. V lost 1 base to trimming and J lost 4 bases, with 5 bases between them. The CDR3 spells CASSIGQNQPQHF. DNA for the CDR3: TGTGCCAGTAGTATAGGACAGAATCAGCCCCAGCATTTT. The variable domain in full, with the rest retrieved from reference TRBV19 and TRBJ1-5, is DGGITQSPKYLFRKEGQNVTLSCEQNLNHDAMYWYRQDPGQGLRLIYYSQIVNDFQKGDIAEGYSVSREKKESFPLTVTSAQKNPTAFYLCASSIGQNQPQHFGDGTRLSIL.

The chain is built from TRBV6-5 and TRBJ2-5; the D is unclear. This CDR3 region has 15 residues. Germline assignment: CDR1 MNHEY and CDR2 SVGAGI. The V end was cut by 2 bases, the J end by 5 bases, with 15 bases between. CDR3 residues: CASSYVRNARETQYF. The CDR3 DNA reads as TGTGCCAGCAGTTACGTACGGAACGCCCGGGAGACCCAGTACTTC.

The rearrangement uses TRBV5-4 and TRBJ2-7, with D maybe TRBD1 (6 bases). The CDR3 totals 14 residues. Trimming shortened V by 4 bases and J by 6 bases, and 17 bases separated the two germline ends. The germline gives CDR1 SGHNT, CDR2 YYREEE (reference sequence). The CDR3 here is CASSPETGPGEQYF. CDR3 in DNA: TGTGCCAGCAGCCCGGAGACAGGCCCGGGCGAGCAGTACTTC. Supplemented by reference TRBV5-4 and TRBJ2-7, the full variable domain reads ETGVTQSPTHLIKTRGQQVTLRCSSQSGHNTVSWYQQALGQGPQFIFQYYREEENGRGNFPPRFSGLQFPNYSSELNVNALELDDSALYLCASSPETGPGEQYFGPGTRLTVT.

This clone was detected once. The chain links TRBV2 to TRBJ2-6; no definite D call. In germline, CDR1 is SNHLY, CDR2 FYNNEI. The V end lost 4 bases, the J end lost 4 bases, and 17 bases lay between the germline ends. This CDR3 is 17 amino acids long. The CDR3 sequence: CASSGQPGPSGANVLTF. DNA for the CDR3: TGTGCCAGCAGTGGACAACCCGGACCCTCGGGGGCCAACGTCCTGACTTTC.

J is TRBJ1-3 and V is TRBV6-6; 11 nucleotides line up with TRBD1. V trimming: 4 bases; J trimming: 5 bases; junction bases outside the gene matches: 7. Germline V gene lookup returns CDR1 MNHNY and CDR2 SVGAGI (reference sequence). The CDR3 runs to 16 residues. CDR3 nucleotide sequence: TGTGCCAGCAGTTTCGGGACAGGGGGTTTAAGAAACACCATATATTTT. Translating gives CASSFGTGGLRNTIYF.

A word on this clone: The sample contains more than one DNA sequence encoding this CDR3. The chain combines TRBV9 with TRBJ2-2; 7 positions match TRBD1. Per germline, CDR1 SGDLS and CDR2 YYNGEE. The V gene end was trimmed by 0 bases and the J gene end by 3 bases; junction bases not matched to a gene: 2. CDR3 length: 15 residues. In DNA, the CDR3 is TGTGCCAGCAGCGTAGGACAGGGCTACACCGGGGAGCTGTTTTTT. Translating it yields CASSVGQGYTGELFF.

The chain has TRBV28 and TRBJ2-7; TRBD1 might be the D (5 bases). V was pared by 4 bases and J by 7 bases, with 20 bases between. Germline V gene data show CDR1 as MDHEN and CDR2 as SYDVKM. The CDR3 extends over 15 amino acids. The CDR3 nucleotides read TGTGCCAGCAGTTCCCCCTCCCGGTGGACAAGGGAGCAGTACTTC. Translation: CASSSPSRWTREQYF. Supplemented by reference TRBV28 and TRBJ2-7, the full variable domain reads DVKVTQSSRYLVKRTGEKVFLECVQDMDHENMFWYRQDPGLGLRLIYFSYDVKMKEKGDIPEGYSVSREKKERFSLILESASTNQTSMYLCASSSPSRWTREQYFGPGTRLTVT.

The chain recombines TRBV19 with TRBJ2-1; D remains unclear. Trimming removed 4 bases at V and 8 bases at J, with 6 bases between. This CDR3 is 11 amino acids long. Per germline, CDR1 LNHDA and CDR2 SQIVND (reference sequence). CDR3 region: CASSTRDEQFF. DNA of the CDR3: TGTGCCAGTAGTACCCGGGATGAGCAGTTCTTC.

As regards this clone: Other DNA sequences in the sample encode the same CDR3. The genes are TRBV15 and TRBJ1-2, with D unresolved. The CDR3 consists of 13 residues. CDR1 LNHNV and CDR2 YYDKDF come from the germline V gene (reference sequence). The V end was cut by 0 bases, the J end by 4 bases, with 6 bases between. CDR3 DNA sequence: TGTGCCACCAGCAGAGATAGCGGCTATGGCTACACCTTC. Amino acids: CATSRDSGYGYTF.